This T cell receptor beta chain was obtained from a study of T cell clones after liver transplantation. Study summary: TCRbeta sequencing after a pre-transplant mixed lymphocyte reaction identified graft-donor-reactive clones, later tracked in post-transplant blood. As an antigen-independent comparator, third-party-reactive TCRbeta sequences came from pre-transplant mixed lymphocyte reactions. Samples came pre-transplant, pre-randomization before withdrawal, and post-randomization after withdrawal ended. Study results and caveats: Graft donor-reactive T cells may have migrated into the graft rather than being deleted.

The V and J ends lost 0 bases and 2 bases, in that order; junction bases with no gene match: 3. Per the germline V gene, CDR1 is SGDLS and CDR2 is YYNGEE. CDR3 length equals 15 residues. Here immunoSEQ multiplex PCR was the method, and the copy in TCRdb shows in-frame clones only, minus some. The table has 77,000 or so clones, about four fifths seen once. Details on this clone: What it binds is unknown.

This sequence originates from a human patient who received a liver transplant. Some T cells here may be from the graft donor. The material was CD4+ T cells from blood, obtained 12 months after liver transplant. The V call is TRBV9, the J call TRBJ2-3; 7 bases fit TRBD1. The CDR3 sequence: CASSVGTGVTDTQYF. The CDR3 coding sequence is TGTGCCAGCAGCGTAGGAACAGGGGTCACAGATACGCAGTATTTT.